The present T cell receptor beta chain was sequenced within a study of blood T cell repertoires in COVID-19. Whole-study context: COVID-19 samples collected from the United States, Italy and Spain covered acute and convalescent phases.

Produced via immunoSEQ multiplex PCR; TCRdb's table is partial and in-frame only. The table records approximately 69,000 clones, roughly 80% of them present only once. The V gene's germline CDR1 is MNHEY and CDR2 SMNVEV (reference sequence). The CDR3 has 13 residues. Trimming stripped 6 bases from V and 2 bases from J, with 10 bases between. The sequenced material came from peripheral blood. This clonotype was obtained from a man in his fifties or sixties with acute or convalescent COVID-19. The V call is TRBV27, the J call TRBJ2-5, with a tentative D call TRBD1 (6 bases). CDR3 protein: CASRNGQQETQYF. In nucleotides, the CDR3 is TGTGCCAGCAGGAATGGACAGCAAGAGACCCAGTACTTC.